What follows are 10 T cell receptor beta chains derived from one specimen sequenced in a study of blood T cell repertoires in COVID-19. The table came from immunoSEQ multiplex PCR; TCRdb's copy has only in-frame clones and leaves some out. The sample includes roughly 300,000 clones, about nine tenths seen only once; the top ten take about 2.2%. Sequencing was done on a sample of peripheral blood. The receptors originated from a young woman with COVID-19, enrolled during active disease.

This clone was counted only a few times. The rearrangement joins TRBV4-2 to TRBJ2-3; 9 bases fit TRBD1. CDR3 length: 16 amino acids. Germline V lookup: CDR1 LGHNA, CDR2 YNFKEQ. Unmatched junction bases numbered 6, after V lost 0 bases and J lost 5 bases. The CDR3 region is CASSQDRQGVRDTQYF. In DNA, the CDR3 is TGTGCCAGCAGCCAAGATAGACAGGGGGTAAGAGATACGCAGTATTTT.

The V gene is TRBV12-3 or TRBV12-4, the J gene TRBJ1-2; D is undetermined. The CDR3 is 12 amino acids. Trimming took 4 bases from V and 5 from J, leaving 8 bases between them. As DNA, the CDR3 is TGTGCCAGCAGTTGGGAGGAATATGGCTACACCTTC. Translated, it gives CASSWEEYGYTF.

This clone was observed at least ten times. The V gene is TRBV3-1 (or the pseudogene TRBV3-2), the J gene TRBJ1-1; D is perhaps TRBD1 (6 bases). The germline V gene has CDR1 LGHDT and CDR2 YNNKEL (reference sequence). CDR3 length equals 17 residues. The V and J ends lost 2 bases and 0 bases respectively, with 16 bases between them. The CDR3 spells CASSQLGSDSMNTEAFF. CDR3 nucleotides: TGTGCCAGCAGCCAATTAGGCTCGGACAGCATGAACACTGAAGCTTTCTTT.

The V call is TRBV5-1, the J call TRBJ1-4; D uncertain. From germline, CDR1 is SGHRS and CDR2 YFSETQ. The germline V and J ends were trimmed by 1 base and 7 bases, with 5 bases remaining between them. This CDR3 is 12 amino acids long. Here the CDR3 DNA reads TGCGCCAGCAGCTTGAGCCGTGAAAAACTGTTTTTT. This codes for CASSLSREKLFF.

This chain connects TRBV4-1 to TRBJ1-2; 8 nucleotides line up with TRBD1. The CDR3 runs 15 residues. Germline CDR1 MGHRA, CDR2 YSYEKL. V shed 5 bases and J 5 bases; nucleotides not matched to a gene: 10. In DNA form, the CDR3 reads TGCGCCAGCAGCACTCACGGACAGGGACTGTATGGCTACACCTTC. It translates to CASSTHGQGLYGYTF.

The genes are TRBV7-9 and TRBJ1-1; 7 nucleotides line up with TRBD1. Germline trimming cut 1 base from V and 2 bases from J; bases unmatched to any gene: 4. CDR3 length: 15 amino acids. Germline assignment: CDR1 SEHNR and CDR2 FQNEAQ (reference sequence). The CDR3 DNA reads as TGTGCCAGCAGCTTAGGGAACAGGGGAAACACTGAAGCTTTCTTT. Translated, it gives CASSLGNRGNTEAFF.

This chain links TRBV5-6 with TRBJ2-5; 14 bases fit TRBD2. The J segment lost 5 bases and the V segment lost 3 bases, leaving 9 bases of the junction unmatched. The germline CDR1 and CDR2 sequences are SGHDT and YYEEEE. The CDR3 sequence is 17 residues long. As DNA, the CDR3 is TGTGCCAGCAGCTCCCGACTAGCGGGAGGGCCTAGGGAGACCCAGTACTTC. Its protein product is CASSSRLAGGPRETQYF. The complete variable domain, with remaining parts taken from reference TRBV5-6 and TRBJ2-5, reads DAGVTQSPTHLIKTRGQQVTLRCSPKSGHDTVSWYQQALGQGPQFIFQYYEEEERQRGNFPDRFSGHQFPNYSSELNVNALLLGDSALYLCASSSRLAGGPRETQYFGPGTRLLVL.

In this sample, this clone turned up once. CDR3 bases: TGCGCCAGCAGCGCTGAACCGGGACAGGGATTTGAGCAGTTCTTC. As protein: CASSAEPGQGFEQFF. V and J are TRBV5-1 and TRBJ2-1, with TRBD1 matching 9 bases. The trim removed 4 bases at V and 9 bases at J, leaving 11 bases unmatched. The CDR3 spans 15 residues. Germline V gene lookup returns CDR1 SGHRS and CDR2 YFSETQ.

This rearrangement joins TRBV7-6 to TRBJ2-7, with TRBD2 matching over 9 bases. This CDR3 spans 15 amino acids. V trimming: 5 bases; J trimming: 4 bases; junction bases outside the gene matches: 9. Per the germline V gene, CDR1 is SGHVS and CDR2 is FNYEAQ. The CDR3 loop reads CASSPLAGEEYEQYF. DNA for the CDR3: TGTGCCAGCAGCCCTTTAGCGGGAGAGGAATACGAGCAGTACTTC.

Here the CDR3 DNA reads TGTGCCAGCAGTGACAGGGCCGGGGAGCTGTTTTTT. This sequence encodes CASSDRAGELFF. The rearrangement uses TRBV27 and TRBJ2-2; 7 bases align to TRBD1. From germline, CDR1 is MNHEY and CDR2 SMNVEV (reference sequence). J lost 6 bases, V lost 5 bases, and 0 bases had no gene match. The CDR3 runs 12 residues.